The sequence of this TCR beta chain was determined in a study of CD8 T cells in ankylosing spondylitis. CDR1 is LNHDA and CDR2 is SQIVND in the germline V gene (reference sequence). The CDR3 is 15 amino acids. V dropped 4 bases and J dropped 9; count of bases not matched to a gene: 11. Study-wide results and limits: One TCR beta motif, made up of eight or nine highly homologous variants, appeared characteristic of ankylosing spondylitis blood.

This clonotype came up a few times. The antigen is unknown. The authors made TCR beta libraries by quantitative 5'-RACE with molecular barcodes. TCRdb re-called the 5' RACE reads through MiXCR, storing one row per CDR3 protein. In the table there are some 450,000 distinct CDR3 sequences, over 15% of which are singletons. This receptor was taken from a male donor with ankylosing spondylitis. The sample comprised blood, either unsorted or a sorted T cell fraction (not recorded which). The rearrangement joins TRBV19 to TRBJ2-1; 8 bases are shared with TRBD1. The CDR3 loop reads CASSNQRTGRGEQFF. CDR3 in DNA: TGTGCCAGTAGTAACCAGCGGACAGGGCGGGGTGAGCAGTTCTTC.